Each of the 22 T cell receptor beta chains below was sequenced from the same sample in a study of identical twins. From the 5' RACE reads, TCRdb called clonotypes with MiXCR, one entry per CDR3 protein. In the table there are fewer than 550,000 distinct CDR3 sequences, roughly an eighth of which are singletons. Another study also made use of these data, one on yellow fever vaccine responses in identical twins.

Sequences were obtained from CD4+ T cells sorted from blood. These receptors were taken from a young woman in good health.

This clonotype has at least ten counts. The chain recombines TRBV5-1 with TRBJ2-7; D remains unclear. V dropped 0 bases and J dropped 2 bases, with 9 bases sitting between them. In germline, CDR1 is SGHRS, CDR2 YFSETQ. CDR3 length: 14 amino acids. CDR3 coding DNA: TGCGCCAGCAGCTTGGATGGGAAACCCTACGAGCAGTACTTC. Translation: CASSLDGKPYEQYF. Together with reference TRBV5-1 and TRBJ2-7, the CDR3 gives the full variable domain: KAGVTQTPRYLIKTRGQQVTLSCSPISGHRSVSWYQQTPGQGLQFLFEYFSETQRNKGNFPGRFSGRQFSNSRSEMNVSTLELGDSALYLCASSLDGKPYEQYFGPGTRLTVT.

This clonotype has a handful of counts. The gene calls are TRBV24-1 and TRBJ2-7; D is possibly TRBD1 (6 bases). Germline V gene data show CDR1 as KGHDR and CDR2 as SFDVKD. Deletions cut 1 base from V and 0 bases from J, with 9 bases between. This CDR3 contains 15 residues. CDR3 in DNA: TGTGCCACCAGTGATTTAGGGGGTGGCTCCTACGAGCAGTACTTC. Its protein is CATSDLGGGSYEQYF.

This clonotype was observed a handful of times. The chain links TRBV10-3 to TRBJ1-2; weak D call: TRBD1 (5 bases). CDR3 length: 13 residues. Germline V gives CDR1 ENHRY, CDR2 SYGVKD. Trimming took off 2 bases at V and 5 bases at J, with 9 bases between the two ends. The CDR3 region is CAISEIQGYGYTF. CDR3 sequence (DNA): TGTGCCATCAGTGAGATCCAGGGTTATGGCTACACCTTC.

This chain joins TRBV5-1 and TRBJ2-5; TRBD2 is a possible D gene (5 bases). Germline V gene data show CDR1 as SGHRS and CDR2 as YFSETQ. CDR3 length: 16 residues. The germline V and J ends were trimmed by 1 base and 5 bases, with 18 bases remaining between them. The CDR3 loop reads CASSLRGQVLGETQYF. The CDR3 DNA reads TGCGCCAGCAGCTTGCGGGGTCAGGTCCTCGGGGAGACCCAGTACTTC.

This clonotype was recorded a few times. CDR3 DNA sequence: TGCGCCAGCAGCTTGAAATCCGGACGATCATCCTACGAGCAGTACTTC. Amino acid sequence: CASSLKSGRSSYEQYF. The chain couples TRBV5-1 to TRBJ2-7; no clear D gene. The CDR3 sequence is 16 residues long. Trimming removed 1 base from V and 1 base from J, with 15 bases in between. In germline, CDR1 is SGHRS, CDR2 YFSETQ.

The chain couples TRBV7-2 to TRBJ2-7; 8 nucleotides align to TRBD2. This CDR3 comprises 15 residues. Germline V gives CDR1 SGHTA, CDR2 FQGNSA. V lost 1 base, J lost 7 bases, and 9 bases stayed unmatched. Here the CDR3 DNA reads TGTGCCAGCAGCTTAGTAGCGGGAAGGGAGGGGGAGCAGTACTTC. Protein product: CASSLVAGREGEQYF.

This rearrangement joins TRBV14 to TRBJ1-1; D remains unclear. Germline CDR1 reads SGHDN; CDR2 reads FVKESK. Trimming left V 0 bases short and J 2 bases short, with 10 bases between. There are 15 residues in the CDR3. CDR3 loop: CASSQDVQSNTEAFF. In DNA form, the CDR3 reads TGTGCCAGCAGCCAAGATGTACAGAGTAACACTGAAGCTTTCTTT.

J is TRBJ1-2 and V is TRBV10-3; tentative D call: TRBD1 (5 bases). The germline CDR1 and CDR2 sequences are ENHRY and SYGVKD. V lost 6 bases and J 6 bases, leaving 17 bases between the germline ends. The CDR3 loop spans 14 amino acids. The CDR3 protein is CAISNLQGAHGYTF. CDR3 nucleotides: TGTGCCATCAGCAACCTTCAGGGTGCTCATGGCTACACCTTC.

Only one count was recorded for this clonotype. The rearrangement uses TRBV14 and TRBJ2-1, with TRBD2 matching 11 bases. The CDR3 has 15 residues. V lost 8 bases, J lost 6 bases, and 9 bases stayed unmatched. Germline lookup yields CDR1 SGHDN and CDR2 FVKESK. Here the CDR3 reads CASAQLAGVGNEQFF. CDR3 DNA sequence: TGTGCCAGCGCCCAACTAGCGGGAGTGGGCAATGAGCAGTTCTTC.

The chain links TRBV20-1 to TRBJ1-1; D gene ambiguous. Germline CDR1 reads DFQATT; CDR2 reads SNEGSKA (reference sequence). Trimming pared 0 bases from V and 11 bases from J, leaving 13 bases between. The CDR3 length is 12 residues. CDR3 DNA: TGCAGTGCTAGAGACCACGGCCTTGGTGCTTTCTTT. Translated, it gives CSARDHGLGAFF.

This clonotype was found a few times. The gene calls are TRBV11-1 and TRBJ2-1; no definite D call. V was trimmed by 2 bases and J by 2 bases, leaving 10 bases between them. The germline gives CDR1 SGHAT, CDR2 FQDESV (reference sequence). This CDR3 has 15 residues. The CDR3 reads CASSLPGSAYNEQFF. CDR3 nucleotide sequence: TGTGCCAGCAGCTTACCAGGATCAGCCTACAATGAGCAGTTCTTC.

The chain uses TRBV12-3 or TRBV12-4 and TRBJ1-1; no reliable D call. The CDR3 is 13 amino acids. Trimming took off 1 base at V and 9 bases at J, with 12 bases between the two ends. CDR3 residues: CASSLEVGTKAFF. CDR3 in DNA: TGTGCCAGCAGTTTAGAAGTGGGTACCAAAGCTTTCTTT.

This clonotype showed up just a few times. The chain is built from TRBV6-5 and TRBJ1-1, with unresolved D. This CDR3 comprises 13 residues. Trimming cost V 2 bases and J 4 bases, with 8 bases left between them. The germline gives CDR1 MNHEY, CDR2 SVGAGI. CDR3 nucleotides: TGTGCCAGCAGTTACGTTTCAGGCACTGAAGCTTTCTTT. This gives the protein CASSYVSGTEAFF.

The sample holds many counts of this clonotype. The chain joins TRBV4-2 to TRBJ2-2; D unresolved. Germline lookup yields CDR1 LGHNA and CDR2 YNFKEQ. There are 14 residues in the CDR3. V gave up 1 base and J gave up 6 bases, with 9 bases separating them. Written as DNA, the CDR3 is TGTGCCAGCAGCCAAGTTTTTTCCCCCGGGGAGCTGTTTTTT. Translation gives CASSQVFSPGELFF.

The gene calls are TRBV9 and TRBJ2-2; 7 bases align to TRBD2. The CDR3 spans 17 residues. V lost 3 bases, J lost 5 bases, and 13 bases stayed unmatched. The V gene's germline CDR1 is SGDLS and CDR2 YYNGEE. The CDR3 region is CASSAAASGVGTGELFF. The CDR3 coding sequence is TGTGCCAGCAGCGCGGCGGCTAGCGGAGTAGGGACCGGGGAGCTGTTTTTT.

This clonotype was counted many times. CDR3 sequence reads: CASSPPPYNEQFF. The CDR3 nucleotides read TGTGCCAGCAGTCCCCCCCCCTACAATGAGCAGTTCTTC. The rearrangement joins TRBV12-3 or TRBV12-4 to TRBJ2-1; the D is unclear. V was clipped by 5 bases and J by 2 bases, with 7 bases between them. CDR3 length equals 13 residues.

This clonotype was counted a few times. The chain recombines TRBV6-2 or TRBV6-3 with TRBJ2-1, with TRBD2 identical over 10 bases. The CDR3 contains 19 residues. Unmatched junction bases numbered 20, after V lost 6 bases and J lost 6 bases. Germline V gives CDR1 MNHEY, CDR2 SVGEGT. DNA for the CDR3: TGTGCCAGCAGCAGGGAGGCTAGCGGGAGTGGCAGGGTCCGCAATGAGCAGTTCTTC. Its protein is CASSREASGSGRVRNEQFF.

This chain uses TRBV10-2 with TRBJ2-1; 13 bases map to TRBD2. Germline assignment: CDR1 WSHSY and CDR2 SAAADI. The V and J ends lost 7 bases and 0 bases, in that order; junction bases with no gene match: 6. The CDR3 consists of 17 residues. CDR3 protein: CASNGLAGESSYNEQFF. Written as DNA, the CDR3 is TGCGCCAGCAACGGACTAGCGGGAGAGAGCTCCTACAATGAGCAGTTCTTC.

This clonotype was recorded a few times. This chain joins TRBV4-3 and TRBJ1-6; D uncertain. The length of the CDR3 is 17 residues. The ends were cut back, 0 bases at V and 0 bases at J, with 9 bases in the middle. Germline CDR1 and CDR2: LGHNA and YSLEER. Here the CDR3 reads CASSQEAVSSYNSPLHF. In DNA form, the CDR3 reads TGCGCCAGCAGCCAAGAAGCCGTGAGCTCCTATAATTCACCCCTCCACTTT.

This clonotype has just a few counts. The chain combines TRBV9 with TRBJ2-7; 7 bases align to TRBD1. V shed 0 bases and J 3 bases; nucleotides not matched to a gene: 6. The CDR3 is made up of 15 amino acids. Germline V CDR1 and CDR2: SGDLS, YYNGEE. CDR3 residues: CASSVAGQSIYEQYF. For the CDR3, the DNA is TGTGCCAGCAGCGTAGCGGGACAGTCCATCTACGAGCAGTACTTC.

The chain carries TRBV12-3 or TRBV12-4 and TRBJ1-5; 8 positions agree with TRBD1. The CDR3 runs to 15 residues. With V trimmed by 7 bases and J by 1 base, 6 bases remained unmatched. In nucleotides, the CDR3 is TGTGCCAGCACCTTAGACAGGGGAAGCAATCAGCCCCAGCATTTT. This codes for CASTLDRGSNQPQHF.

This chain connects TRBV14 to TRBJ2-5; D remains ambiguous. Germline V gene sequence: CDR1 SGHDN, CDR2 FVKESK. V was trimmed by 2 bases and J by 0 bases, leaving 10 bases between them. The CDR3 extends over 15 amino acids. CDR3 in amino acids: CASSQPSSYQETQYF. Here the CDR3 DNA reads TGTGCCAGCAGCCAACCCTCATCGTACCAAGAGACCCAGTACTTC.